The 5 T cell receptor beta chains reported below all come from one sample, sequenced in a study of T cell changes during pregnancy in multiple sclerosis. Libraries were prepared by immunoSEQ multiplex PCR; TCRdb keeps only in-frame clonotypes and omits some of them. The sample carries 89,000 or so clones, over 80% recorded once. The sample here was PBMCs, taken in the first trimester of pregnancy. These receptors were taken from a female donor in good health, serving as a control in a pregnancy study. Some clones in this sample may be carry-over from other donors' samples.

This clone was detected once. V and J are TRBV11-3 and TRBJ2-2, with TRBD2 matching over 11 bases. Germline loops: CDR1 SGHNT, CDR2 YENEEA. V was pared by 5 bases and J by 4 bases, with 3 bases of the junction left unmatched. The CDR3 is 15 residues long. CDR3 sequence: CASSPGTSGTGELFF. In DNA form, the CDR3 reads TGTGCCAGCAGCCCCGGGACTAGCGGCACCGGGGAGCTGTTTTTT.

V is TRBV5-4 and J is TRBJ1-2; D might be TRBD1 (6 bases). V was trimmed by 7 bases and J by 4 bases, leaving 17 bases between them. The CDR3 length is 14 residues. The germline V gene encodes CDR1 SGHNT and CDR2 YYREEE (reference sequence). The CDR3 DNA reads TGTGCCAGCGGCACAGGGTTGCTGGTCTATGGCTACACCTTC. Translating gives CASGTGLLVYGYTF.

The DNA for the CDR3 is TGTGCCAGCAGAGGACAGGAAGGTCCAGATGGCTACACCTTC. Protein: CASRGQEGPDGYTF. This rearrangement joins TRBV4-2 to TRBJ1-2; 7 nucleotides match TRBD1. V dropped 6 bases and J dropped 6; count of bases not matched to a gene: 10. The germline V gene has CDR1 LGHNA and CDR2 YNFKEQ. The CDR3 has 14 residues.

The rearrangement links TRBV19 to TRBJ1-2; TRBD1 agrees at 9 bases. The CDR3 has 17 amino acids. The germline gives CDR1 LNHDA, CDR2 SQIVND (reference sequence). The V and J ends lost 3 bases and 2 bases, in that order; junction bases with no gene match: 10. CDR3 sequence reads: CASSMRQDRGRNYGYTF. CDR3 sequence (DNA): TGTGCCAGTAGTATGCGTCAGGACAGGGGAAGGAACTATGGCTACACCTTC. The whole variable domain, filled in from reference TRBV19 and TRBJ1-2, reads DGGITQSPKYLFRKEGQNVTLSCEQNLNHDAMYWYRQDPGQGLRLIYYSQIVNDFQKGDIAEGYSVSREKKESFPLTVTSAQKNPTAFYLCASSMRQDRGRNYGYTFGSGTRLTVV.

The J gene is TRBJ2-5, the V gene TRBV28; 7 bases are shared with TRBD1. J was trimmed by 2 bases and V by 7 bases; bases with no gene match: 1. CDR3 length: 12 residues. Germline V CDR1 and CDR2: MDHEN, SYDVKM. The chain's CDR3 is CASTDRQETQYF. CDR3 nucleotide sequence: TGTGCCAGCACGGACAGGCAAGAGACCCAGTACTTC.